Here is one TCR beta chain with its context. Its binding antigen is unknown. Base qualities are missing; no much larger clone stands one base away. The entry originates in a study of graft-versus-host responses after intestinal transplantation (TCRdb year 2021). For the wider study: The transplants that recipients got were multivisceral, liver-intestinal, or isolated intestinal. Rather than going through the commercial service, samples from three later patients were sequenced in-house on an Illumina MiSeq and processed with MiXCR. Every recipient was given anti-thymocyte globulin induction, then maintenance tacrolimus and steroids for approximately 3 years. Graft-versus-host and host-versus-graft alloreactive T cell clones were tracked in the graft, circulation and bone marrow after intestinal transplantation using bulk TCR-beta CDR3 sequencing. A cohort of fewer than 25 intestinal transplant recipients, including one retransplant, was enrolled, and a few patients lacking pretransplant specimens were excluded. A peak of at least 4% donor T cells among recipient peripheral blood mononuclear cells was the definition used for donor T cell macrochimerism. To identify alloreactive clones, pre-transplant mixed lymphocyte reaction products were sequenced and then compared with unstimulated pre-transplant donor and recipient T cells.

What the authors observed across the whole study: GvH clones turned up in recipient bone marrow, with some appearing earlier in ileal mucosa or blood, a pattern consistent with an intestinal mucosal origin. The conclusions were limited by the relatively low number and heterogeneity of the intestinal transplant patients. Peak levels of circulating GvH clones were associated with declines in HvG clones early after transplant. High GvH to HvG T cell clonal ratios were observed in the allografts of patients with donor T cell macrochimerism.

Dithiothreitol, EDTA incubations and collagenase D digestion were used to isolate intraepithelial and lamina propria lymphocytes from graft specimens. Bulk TCR-beta sequencing was performed on serial intestinal graft biopsy specimens collected as late as 600 days after transplant. The protocol used for the library was the immunoSEQ multiplex PCR assay. For most patients, genomic DNA was subjected to high-throughput TCR-beta CDR3 sequencing by Adaptive Biotechnologies. The original pipeline was this. Adaptive's ImmunoSEQ software supplied the TCR sequencing data for 18 patients, while MiXCR and VDJtools were used to process a few other patients. CDR3 nucleotide sequences shared by donor and recipient were removed because the origin of these sequences could not be assigned. Alloreactive clones required at least 2-fold expansion over unstimulated cells and minimum CFSE-low frequency of 0.002% (template counts) or 0.001% (read counts). Clones detected in sequenced pre-transplant spleen, lymph node, or MLR CFSE-low populations of the donor or recipient were defined as mappable. The cumulative frequency of alloreactive clones was calculated as a percentage of all sequences, weighted by copy number. TCRdb retrieved this table from immuneACCESS and kept in-frame rearrangements only. Not all clones are present; in checked studies, unresolved V genes account for under half, and no reason is known for the remainder. The DNA was the basis for D and trimming; V, J and clone size are from that table. The sample profile shows about 16,000 clones; approximately 80% of them were found once. Roughly 3.8% of the sample comes from the top ten.

Trimming leaves V shorter by 5 bases and J shorter by 0 bases, with the junction holding 15 bases beyond the gene matches. Spanning cysteine to phenylalanine, the CDR3 consists of 18 amino acids. Only the CDR3 DNA stays, 54 bases, in frame from base 1. Reading the germline V gene (reference sequence) gives CDR1 LNHDA and CDR2 SQIVND. The sample in question was ileum tissue, obtained around 580 days after intestinal transplantation. The sequence was collected from a human patient who received an intestinal transplant, so some T cells may come from the graft donor. The sequence joins TRBV19 to TRBJ1-1, with 7 central nucleotides matching TRBD1. The base sequence is TGTGCCAGTAGTCTCTCACAGGGGTTTAATCTAATGAACACTGAAGCTTTCTTT. The resulting protein is CASSLSQGFNLMNTEAFF.